The subject of this entry is one TCR beta chain. The entry originates in a study of PD-1 blockade in classical Hodgkin lymphoma. The V gene's germline CDR1 is SGHDN and CDR2 FVKESK. V gave up 4 bases and J gave up 3 bases; unmatched junction bases: 8. The CDR3 extends over 15 amino acids. Profiled with immunoSEQ multiplex PCR; TCRdb holds only in-frame clones, not every one. The sample has roughly 28,000 clones, 65% to 75% seen once; the top ten hold approximately 24%. Brentuximab vedotin exposure varied among the patients, all of whom had relapsed after autologous stem cell transplantation. The receptor comes from a human donor with classical Hodgkin lymphoma. This specimen consisted of peripheral blood mononuclear cells (PBMCs), obtained before the second cycle of nivolumab. The rearrangement uses TRBV14 and TRBJ1-1; 7 nucleotides align to TRBD1. CDR3 protein: CASSPTTGSHTEAFF. The CDR3 DNA sequence: TGTGCCAGCAGCCCCACGACAGGGAGCCACACTGAAGCTTTCTTT.